Listed below are T cell receptor beta chains from one sample, sequenced in a study of T cell changes during pregnancy in multiple sclerosis. Sequenced by immunoSEQ multiplex PCR; TCRdb stores in-frame clones only, minus some. The sample comprises more than 30,000 clones, 70% to 90% of which are singletons, and approximately 0.61% rests with the top ten. The sequenced sample was CD4+ T cells from peripheral blood mononuclear cells, obtained before pregnancy. These receptors originate from a female donor with multiple sclerosis, enrolled in a pregnancy study. Each CDR3 is given with its conserved first and last residue. D genes are given only for firm matches. Clone size is not always given. Where it is, it says once, few, many or a class for expanded clones.

d_call: .; v_call: TRBV4-1; j_call: TRBJ2-3; clone_size: .; cdr3_aa: CASSQDREGADTQYF; cdr3_nt: TGCGCCAGCAGCCAAGATAGAGAGGGGGCAGATACGCAGTATTTT
d_call: TRBD2; v_call: TRBV7-3; j_call: TRBJ2-3; clone_size: once; cdr3_aa: CASSYSKSGTRGTDTQYF; cdr3_nt: TGTGCCAGCAGCTACTCAAAATCCGGGACTAGGGGCACAGATACGCAGTATTTT
d_call: .; v_call: TRBV5-1; j_call: TRBJ1-1; clone_size: .; cdr3_aa: CASSPLQGNTEAFF; cdr3_nt: TGCGCCAGCAGCCCACTACAGGGAAACACTGAAGCTTTCTTT
d_call: .; v_call: TRBV5-1; j_call: TRBJ1-1; clone_size: once; cdr3_aa: CASTLSGGWNTEAFF; cdr3_nt: TGCGCCAGCACCCTGTCGGGGGGGTGGAACACTGAAGCTTTCTTT
d_call: .; v_call: TRBV27; j_call: TRBJ2-3; clone_size: once; cdr3_aa: CASSLFAEEARDTQYF; cdr3_nt: TGTGCCAGCAGTTTATTTGCAGAGGAGGCAAGAGATACGCAGTATTTT
d_call: .; v_call: TRBV4-2; j_call: TRBJ1-1; clone_size: .; cdr3_aa: CASSRRGVGDTEAFF; cdr3_nt: TGTGCCAGCAGCCGCCGGGGGGTAGGGGACACTGAAGCTTTCTTT
d_call: TRBD2; v_call: TRBV7-2; j_call: TRBJ2-3; clone_size: .; cdr3_aa: CASSSPSGVRDTQYF; cdr3_nt: TGTGCCAGCAGCAGTCCTAGCGGGGTCCGGGATACGCAGTATTTT
d_call: TRBD2; v_call: TRBV7-2; j_call: TRBJ2-3; clone_size: .; cdr3_aa: CASSLDAAGGGDTQYF; cdr3_nt: TGTGCCAGCAGCTTAGATGCAGCGGGGGGAGGGGATACGCAGTATTTT
d_call: .; v_call: TRBV7-2; j_call: TRBJ2-7; clone_size: .; cdr3_aa: CASSLQGGPEQYF; cdr3_nt: TGTGCCAGCAGCCTACAGGGGGGGCCCGAGCAGTACTTC
d_call: .; v_call: TRBV12-5; j_call: TRBJ1-3; clone_size: .; cdr3_aa: CASGQGGNTIYF; cdr3_nt: TGTGCTAGTGGTCAGGGGGGAAACACCATATATTTT
d_call: .; v_call: TRBV28; j_call: TRBJ2-2; clone_size: .; cdr3_aa: CASSPGQNTGELFF; cdr3_nt: TGTGCCAGCAGTCCAGGACAGAACACCGGGGAGCTGTTTTTT
d_call: .; v_call: TRBV4-1; j_call: TRBJ2-1; clone_size: .; cdr3_aa: CASSQDPGNYNEQFF; cdr3_nt: TGCGCCAGCAGCCAAGATCCAGGGAACTACAATGAGCAGTTCTTC
d_call: TRBD1; v_call: TRBV15; j_call: TRBJ2-7; clone_size: .; cdr3_aa: CATSRGQGADDEQYF; cdr3_nt: TGTGCCACCAGCAGAGGACAGGGGGCTGATGACGAGCAGTACTTC
d_call: TRBD2; v_call: TRBV30; j_call: TRBJ2-3; clone_size: .; cdr3_aa: CAWSGVPAGGYTDTQYF; cdr3_nt: TGTGCCTGGAGTGGGGTGCCGGCGGGGGGATACACAGATACGCAGTATTTT
d_call: .; v_call: TRBV7-3; j_call: TRBJ2-3; clone_size: .; cdr3_aa: CASSLGVIRGDTQYF; cdr3_nt: TGTGCCAGCAGCCTCGGCGTAATTCGGGGAGATACGCAGTATTTT
d_call: .; v_call: TRBV2; j_call: TRBJ1-1; clone_size: .; cdr3_aa: CASREWGQRAFF; cdr3_nt: TGTGCCAGCAGGGAATGGGGTCAGCGGGCTTTCTTT
d_call: TRBD1; v_call: TRBV28; j_call: TRBJ1-2; clone_size: .; cdr3_aa: CASSFSAGGRYYGYTF; cdr3_nt: TGTGCCAGCAGTTTCTCTGCAGGGGGGAGGTACTATGGCTACACCTTC
d_call: TRBD1; v_call: TRBV2; j_call: TRBJ1-6; clone_size: .; cdr3_aa: CASGRDRDPPLHF; cdr3_nt: TGTGCCAGCGGCCGGGACAGGGATCCACCCCTCCACTTT
d_call: TRBD1; v_call: TRBV28; j_call: TRBJ1-2; clone_size: .; cdr3_aa: CASSLGQGSGGYTF; cdr3_nt: TGTGCCAGCAGTTTGGGACAGGGGTCTGGGGGCTACACCTTC
d_call: .; v_call: TRBV2; j_call: TRBJ1-2; clone_size: once; cdr3_aa: CASSEYRGQGGYGYTF; cdr3_nt: TGTGCCAGCAGTGAATATCGCGGTCAGGGAGGCTATGGCTACACTTTC
d_call: TRBD2; v_call: TRBV27; j_call: TRBJ2-1; clone_size: .; cdr3_aa: CASYSFSGGLNNEQFF; cdr3_nt: TGTGCCAGCTATTCGTTCAGCGGGGGGCTCAACAATGAGCAGTTCTTC
d_call: TRBD1; v_call: TRBV5-1; j_call: TRBJ1-2; clone_size: .; cdr3_aa: CASSFDRGQRGYTF; cdr3_nt: TGCGCCAGCAGCTTCGACAGGGGGCAAAGGGGCTACACCTTC
d_call: .; v_call: TRBV19; j_call: TRBJ1-5; clone_size: .; cdr3_aa: CASSRGRGGPQHF; cdr3_nt: TGTGCCAGTAGTAGAGGACGGGGGGGACCCCAGCATTTT
d_call: .; v_call: TRBV30; j_call: TRBJ1-1; clone_size: .; cdr3_aa: CAWTSQGLNTEAFF; cdr3_nt: TGTGCCTGGACGTCTCAGGGGCTGAACACTGAAGCTTTCTTT
d_call: .; v_call: TRBV7-3; j_call: TRBJ1-1; clone_size: .; cdr3_aa: CASSLTPGLTTEAFF; cdr3_nt: TGTGCCAGCAGCTTAACCCCTGGACTAACCACTGAAGCTTTCTTT
d_call: .; v_call: TRBV18; j_call: TRBJ2-7; clone_size: .; cdr3_aa: CASSQLGGSYEQYF; cdr3_nt: TGTGCCAGCTCGCAGCTCGGAGGGTCCTACGAGCAGTACTTC
d_call: TRBD2; v_call: TRBV7-3; j_call: TRBJ2-3; clone_size: .; cdr3_aa: CASSSGLAGETDTQYF; cdr3_nt: TGTGCCAGCAGCTCGGGACTAGCGGGGGAGACAGATACGCAGTATTTT